The clone carrying this T cell receptor beta chain was seen a few times. With 4 bases clipped from V and 7 bases from J, the junction kept 11 bases outside the gene matches. This CDR3 has 15 amino acids. The germline V gene encodes CDR1 SGHRS and CDR2 YFSETQ. These data belong to a study of blood T cell repertoires in COVID-19. Study at large: From the United States, Italy and Spain came samples of acute and convalescent COVID-19. Sample material is recorded as cDNA or gDNA derived from T cells, B-cell-depleted T cells, or PBMCs.

In the original processing: Quantification of nucleated cells was approximated via reference gene primer amplification. Sequenced by immunoSEQ multiplex PCR; TCRdb stores in-frame clones only, minus some. The V and J calls and clone size were taken over from that table, and D and trimming were inferred from the DNA. The table shows 150,000 to 200,000 clones, with 75% to 90% occurring only once. The sample consisted of peripheral blood. The chain employs TRBV5-1 and TRBJ2-7; 10 bases agree with TRBD2. This TCR was recovered from a human donor with active or convalescent COVID-19. The donor label of this sample is uncertain. In DNA form, the CDR3 reads TGCGCCAGCAGCAGGGGGACTAGCGCGTACATGGAGCAGTACTTC. Amino acid sequence: CASSRGTSAYMEQYF. The full variable domain, in which reference TRBV5-1 and TRBJ2-7 provide the parts outside the CDR3, is KAGVTQTPRYLIKTRGQQVTLSCSPISGHRSVSWYQQTPGQGLQFLFEYFSETQRNKGNFPGRFSGRQFSNSRSEMNVSTLELGDSALYLCASSRGTSAYMEQYFGPGTRLTVT.